This T cell receptor (beta chain) comes out of a study of beta chain features in type 1 diabetes. Expressed TCRB transcripts were sequenced because the isolated RNA had all been reverse transcribed beforehand. About 3.57 million reads, on average, came from each naive, central memory and regulatory T cell sample. Method: immunoSEQ multiplex PCR; TCRdb's copy keeps in-frame clones and lacks some. The data show around 430,000 clones, 30% seen once. Study findings and constraints: Patients' naive, central memory and regulatory TCRB repertoires appeared more alike than those of healthy donors.

Germline loops: CDR1 SGHTA, CDR2 FQGNSA. Trimming cost V 7 bases and J 9 bases, with 16 bases left between them. The CDR3 totals 13 residues. A note on this clone: Its antigen is not identified.

The receptor's source is a young man in good health. Specimen: naive CD4+ T cells from blood. The rearrangement uses TRBV7-2 and TRBJ1-5; D not certain. This CDR3 reads CASTTPGGRPQHF. CDR3 DNA sequence: TGTGCCAGCACCACTCCGGGCGGACGGCCCCAGCATTTT.